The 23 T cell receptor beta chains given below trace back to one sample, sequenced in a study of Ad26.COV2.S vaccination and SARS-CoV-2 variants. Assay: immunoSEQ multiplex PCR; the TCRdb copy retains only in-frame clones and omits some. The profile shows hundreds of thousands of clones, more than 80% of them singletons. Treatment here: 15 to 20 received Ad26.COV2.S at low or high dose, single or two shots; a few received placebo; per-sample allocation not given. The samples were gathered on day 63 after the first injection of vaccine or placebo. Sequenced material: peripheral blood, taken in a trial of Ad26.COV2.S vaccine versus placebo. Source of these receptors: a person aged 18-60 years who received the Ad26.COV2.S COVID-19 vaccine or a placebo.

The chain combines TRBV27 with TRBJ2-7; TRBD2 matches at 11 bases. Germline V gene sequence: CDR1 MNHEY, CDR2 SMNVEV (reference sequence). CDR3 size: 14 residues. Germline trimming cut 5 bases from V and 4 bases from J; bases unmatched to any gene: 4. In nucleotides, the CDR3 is TGTGCCAGCAGTGAGCTAGCGGGAGGTTACGAGCAGTACTTC. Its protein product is CASSELAGGYEQYF.

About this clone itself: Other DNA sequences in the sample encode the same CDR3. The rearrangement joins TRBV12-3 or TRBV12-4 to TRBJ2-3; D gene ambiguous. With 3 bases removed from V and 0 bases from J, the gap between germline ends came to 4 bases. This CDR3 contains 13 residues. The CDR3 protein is CASSFGSTDTQYF. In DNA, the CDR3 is TGTGCCAGCAGTTTCGGCAGCACAGATACGCAGTATTTT.

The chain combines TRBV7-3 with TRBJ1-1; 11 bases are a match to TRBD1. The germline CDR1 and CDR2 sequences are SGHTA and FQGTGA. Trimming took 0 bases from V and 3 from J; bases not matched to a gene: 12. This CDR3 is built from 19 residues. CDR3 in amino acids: CASSLTSGTGGTGDTEAFF. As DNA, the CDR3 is TGTGCCAGCAGCTTAACGTCGGGGACAGGGGGAACGGGTGACACTGAAGCTTTCTTT.

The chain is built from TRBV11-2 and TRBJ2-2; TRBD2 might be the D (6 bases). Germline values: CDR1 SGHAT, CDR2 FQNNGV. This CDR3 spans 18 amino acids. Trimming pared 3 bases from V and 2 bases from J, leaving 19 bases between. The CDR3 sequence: CASSFGDWGSLNTGELFF. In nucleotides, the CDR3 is TGTGCCAGCAGCTTCGGGGACTGGGGCTCGCTAAACACCGGGGAGCTGTTTTTT.

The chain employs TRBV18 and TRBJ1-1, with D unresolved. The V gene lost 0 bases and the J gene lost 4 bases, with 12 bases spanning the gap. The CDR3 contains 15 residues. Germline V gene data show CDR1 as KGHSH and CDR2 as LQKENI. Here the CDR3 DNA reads TGTGCCAGCTCACCACCGCAGCCAAGGGCCACTGAAGCTTTCTTT. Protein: CASSPPQPRATEAFF.

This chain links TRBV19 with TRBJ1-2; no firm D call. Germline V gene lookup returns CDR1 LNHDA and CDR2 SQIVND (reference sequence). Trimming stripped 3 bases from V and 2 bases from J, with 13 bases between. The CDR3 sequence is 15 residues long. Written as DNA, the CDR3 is TGTGCCAGTAGTATCGTAGGCACTACCAACTATGGCTACACCTTC. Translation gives CASSIVGTTNYGYTF.

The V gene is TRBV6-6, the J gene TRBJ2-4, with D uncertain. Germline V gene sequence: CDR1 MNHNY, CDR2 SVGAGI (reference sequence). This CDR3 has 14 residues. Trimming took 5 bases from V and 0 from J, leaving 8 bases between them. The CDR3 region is CASSPALAKNIQYF. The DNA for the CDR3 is TGTGCCAGCAGTCCGGCCCTAGCCAAAAACATTCAGTACTTC.

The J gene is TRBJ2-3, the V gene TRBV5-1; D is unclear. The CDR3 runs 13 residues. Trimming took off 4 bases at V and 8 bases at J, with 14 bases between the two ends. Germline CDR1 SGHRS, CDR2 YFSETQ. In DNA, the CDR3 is TGCGCCAGCAGCCCTCTAGGATCGAGTACGCAGTATTTT. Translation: CASSPLGSSTQYF.

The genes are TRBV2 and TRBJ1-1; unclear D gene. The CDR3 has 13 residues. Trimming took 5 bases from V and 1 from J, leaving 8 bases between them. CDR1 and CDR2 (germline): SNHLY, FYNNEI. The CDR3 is CASSPQPNTEAFF. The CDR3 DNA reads TGTGCCAGCAGTCCTCAACCGAACACTGAAGCTTTCTTT.

DNA for the CDR3: TGTGCCAGTAGTATCCCCGGACAGATTGGCGGCTACACCTTC. Residues: CASSIPGQIGGYTF. This chain connects TRBV19 to TRBJ1-2; maybe TRBD1 (6 bases). Trimming stripped 3 bases from V and 8 bases from J, with 16 bases between. Germline values: CDR1 LNHDA, CDR2 SQIVND (reference sequence). The CDR3 spans 14 residues.

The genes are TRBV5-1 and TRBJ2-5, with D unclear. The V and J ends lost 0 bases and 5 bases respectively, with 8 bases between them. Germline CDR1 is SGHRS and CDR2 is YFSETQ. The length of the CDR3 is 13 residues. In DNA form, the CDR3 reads TGCGCCAGCAGCTTGGGCGCCTGGGAGACCCAGTACTTC. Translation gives CASSLGAWETQYF.

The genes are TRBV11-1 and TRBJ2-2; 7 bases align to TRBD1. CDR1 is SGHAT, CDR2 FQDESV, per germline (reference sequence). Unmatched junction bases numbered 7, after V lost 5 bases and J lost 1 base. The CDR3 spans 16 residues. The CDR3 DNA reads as TGTGCCAGCAGCCCCCGGGGACAGTTGAACACCGGGGAGCTGTTTTTT. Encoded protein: CASSPRGQLNTGELFF.

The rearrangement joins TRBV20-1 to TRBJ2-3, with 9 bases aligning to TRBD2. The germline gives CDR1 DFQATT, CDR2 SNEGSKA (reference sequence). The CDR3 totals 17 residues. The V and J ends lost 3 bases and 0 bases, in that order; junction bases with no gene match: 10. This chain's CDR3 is CSASGAGGPSSTDTQYF. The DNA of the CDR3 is TGCAGTGCTAGTGGAGCGGGAGGCCCCTCTAGCACAGATACGCAGTATTTT.

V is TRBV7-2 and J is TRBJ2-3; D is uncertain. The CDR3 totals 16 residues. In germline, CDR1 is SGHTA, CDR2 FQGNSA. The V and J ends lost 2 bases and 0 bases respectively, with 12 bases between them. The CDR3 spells CASSLLAAPSTDTQYF. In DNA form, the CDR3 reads TGTGCCAGCAGCTTACTCGCAGCGCCTAGCACAGATACGCAGTATTTT.

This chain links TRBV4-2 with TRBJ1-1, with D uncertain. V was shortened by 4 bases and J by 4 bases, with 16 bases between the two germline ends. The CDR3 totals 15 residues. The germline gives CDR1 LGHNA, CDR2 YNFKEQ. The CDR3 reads CASSRGEARGTEAFF. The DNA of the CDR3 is TGTGCCAGCAGCCGCGGGGAGGCACGGGGCACTGAAGCTTTCTTT.

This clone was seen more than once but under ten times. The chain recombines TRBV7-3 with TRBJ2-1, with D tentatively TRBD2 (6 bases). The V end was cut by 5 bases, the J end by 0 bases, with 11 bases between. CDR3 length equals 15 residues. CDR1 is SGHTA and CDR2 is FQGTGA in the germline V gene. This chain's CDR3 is CASSARLVSYNEQFF. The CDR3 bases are TGTGCCAGCAGCGCCCGACTAGTCTCCTACAATGAGCAGTTCTTC.

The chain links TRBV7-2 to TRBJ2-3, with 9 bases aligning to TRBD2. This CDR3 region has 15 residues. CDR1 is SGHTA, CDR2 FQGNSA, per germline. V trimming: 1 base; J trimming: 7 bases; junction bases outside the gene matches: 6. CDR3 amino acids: CASSLEPAGGYTQYF. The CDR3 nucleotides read TGTGCCAGCAGCTTAGAGCCAGCGGGGGGCTATACGCAGTATTTT.

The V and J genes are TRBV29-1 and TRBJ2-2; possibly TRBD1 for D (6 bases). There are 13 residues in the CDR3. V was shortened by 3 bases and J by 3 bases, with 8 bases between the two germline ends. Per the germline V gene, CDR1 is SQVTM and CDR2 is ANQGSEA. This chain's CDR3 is CSVDPGDTGELFF. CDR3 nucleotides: TGCAGCGTTGACCCAGGGGACACCGGGGAGCTGTTTTTT.

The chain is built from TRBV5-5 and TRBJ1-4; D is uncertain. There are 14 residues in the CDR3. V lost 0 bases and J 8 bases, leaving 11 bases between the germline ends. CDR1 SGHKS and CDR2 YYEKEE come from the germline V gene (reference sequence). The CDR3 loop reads CASSLAGSGEKLFF. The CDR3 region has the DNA TGTGCCAGCAGCTTGGCAGGCTCCGGGGAAAAACTGTTTTTT.

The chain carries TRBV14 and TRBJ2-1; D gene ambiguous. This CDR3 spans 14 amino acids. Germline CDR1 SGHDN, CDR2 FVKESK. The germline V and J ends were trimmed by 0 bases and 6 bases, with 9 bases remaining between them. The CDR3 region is CASSQDPVVNEQFF. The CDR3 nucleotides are TGTGCCAGCAGCCAAGATCCCGTGGTCAATGAGCAGTTCTTC.

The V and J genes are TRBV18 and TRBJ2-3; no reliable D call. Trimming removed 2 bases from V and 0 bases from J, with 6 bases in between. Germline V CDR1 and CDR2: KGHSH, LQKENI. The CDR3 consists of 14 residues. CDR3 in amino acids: CASSPGHSTDTQYF. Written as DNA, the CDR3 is TGTGCCAGCTCACCAGGCCACAGCACAGATACGCAGTATTTT.

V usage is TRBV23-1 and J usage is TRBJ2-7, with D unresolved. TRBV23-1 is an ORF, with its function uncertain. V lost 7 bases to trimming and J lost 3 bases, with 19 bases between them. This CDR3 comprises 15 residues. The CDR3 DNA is TGCGCCAGCACTTTATACTCCGGGTCCCTCTACGAGCAGTACTTC. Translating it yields CASTLYSGSLYEQYF.

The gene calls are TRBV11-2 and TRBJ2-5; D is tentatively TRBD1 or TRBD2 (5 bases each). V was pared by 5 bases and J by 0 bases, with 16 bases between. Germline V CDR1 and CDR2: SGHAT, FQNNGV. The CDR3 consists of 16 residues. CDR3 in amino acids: CASSRTGTVNQETQYF. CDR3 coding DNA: TGTGCCAGCAGCCGAACCGGGACGGTTAACCAAGAGACCCAGTACTTC.